The clone carrying this T cell receptor beta chain has only a few counts. The data were taken from a study of blood T cell repertoires in COVID-19. Study background: Sources were T cells, B-cell-depleted T cells, or PBMCs; the material itself was cDNA or gDNA.

CDR1 is PRHDT, CDR2 FYEKMQ, per germline (reference sequence). The V end lost 10 bases, the J end lost 7 bases, and 24 bases lay between the germline ends. The CDR3 has 15 amino acids. Study processing details: Scientists estimated how many nucleated cells there were by amplifying reference gene primers. Profiled with immunoSEQ multiplex PCR; TCRdb holds only in-frame clones, not every one. The V and J calls and clone size are taken from that table; D and trimming were inferred from the DNA. Here the sample spans 190,000 or so clones, 83% being singletons. The gene calls are TRBV13 and TRBJ2-3; D possibly corresponds to TRBD2 (5 bases). This clonotype was obtained from a man in his fifties or sixties with active or convalescent COVID-19. Sequenced: peripheral blood. The CDR3 here is CATYRRDPFGNTQYF. DNA of the CDR3: TGTGCCACCTACCGACGGGATCCGTTTGGAAATACGCAGTATTTT.